This T cell receptor beta chain was identified in a study of tumor-infiltrating lymphocytes in glioblastoma multiforme. Points from the study as a whole: T cells were not sorted into functional subsets. Detected clone frequencies may not reflect cell counts, being RNA-based.

TCR beta libraries were built from RNA through three nested multiplex PCR rounds using modified ARM-PCR. A C-beta primer primed TCRB cDNA from roughly 0.51 ug RNA. MiXCR, applied by TCRdb to the multiplex PCR reads, yields one record per CDR3 protein. The top ten hold around 34% of the sample, which has 30,000 or so distinct CDR3 sequences, 60% to 65% seen once. Germline CDR1 is ENHRY and CDR2 is SYGVKD. V was pared by 4 bases and J by 10 bases, with 17 bases between. The CDR3 length is 14 residues. With regard to this clonotype: Its antigen is as yet unknown.

V is TRBV10-3 and J is TRBJ2-1; D tentatively reads TRBD1 or TRBD2 (5 bases each). The sequence was obtained from a male donor with glioblastoma. Sequences were obtained from brain tumor tissue. In DNA form, the CDR3 reads TGTGCCATCAGTGTTGGGGGATCCGGACGGGAGCAGTTCTTC. Translating gives CAISVGGSGREQFF.